Below are 2 T cell receptor beta chains sequenced from a single sample in a study of cytomegalovirus exposure and HLA in healthy donors. Researchers ran the PCR with 60 Vbeta and 13 Jbeta primers. The assay was immunoSEQ multiplex PCR, and TCRdb's table has in-frame clones only and misses some. The table lists 150,000 to 200,000 clones, 71% of them singletons. The specimen was PBMCs. The receptors were gathered from a girl aged 5-17 years in good health and CMV-seronegative.

In its sample, this clone was seen once. This CDR3 reads CASKLGRGNTEAFF. As DNA, the CDR3 is TGTGCCAGTAAGTTAGGGAGGGGGAACACTGAAGCTTTCTTT. The chain employs TRBV19 and TRBJ1-1, with D possibly TRBD1 on 5 matching bases. Germline V lookup: CDR1 LNHDA, CDR2 SQIVND (reference sequence). This CDR3 is 14 amino acids long. With 7 bases removed from V and 1 base from J, the gap between germline ends came to 13 bases.

In this sample, this clone turned up once. The chain's CDR3 is CASSEVLGGYNEQFF. CDR3 nucleotides: TGTGCCAGCAGTGAAGTATTAGGAGGCTACAATGAGCAGTTCTTC. This chain links TRBV2 with TRBJ2-1; TRBD2 might be the D (5 bases). The CDR3 length is 15 residues. CDR1 and CDR2 (germline): SNHLY, FYNNEI. V lost 1 base and J 3 bases, leaving 10 bases between the germline ends.